The 17 T cell receptor beta chains below come from one sample, sequenced in a study of cytomegalovirus exposure and HLA in healthy donors. Use of 60 Vbeta and 13 Jbeta primers characterized the PCR. Assay: immunoSEQ multiplex PCR; the TCRdb copy retains only in-frame clones and omits some. The profile shows about 130,000 clones, approximately 8.9% of them singletons. Sequencing was done on a sample of PBMCs. The receptors derive from a woman aged 40 to 55 in good health and CMV-seropositive.

The genes are TRBV5-1 and TRBJ2-5; possibly TRBD1 for D (5 bases). The J call may be mistaken, given a closer DNA end match to TRBJ2-7. The V gene's germline CDR1 is SGHRS and CDR2 YFSETQ. CDR3 length: 16 amino acids. CDR3 nucleotide sequence: TGCGCCAGCAGCTTGGGATCTAGGGGCAGGGACTACGAGCAGTACTTC. It codes for CASSLGSRGRDYEQYF.

J is TRBJ2-5 and V is TRBV18, with TRBD2 matching over 10 bases. The CDR3 spans 15 residues. From germline, CDR1 is KGHSH and CDR2 LQKENI. J was trimmed by 4 bases and V by 0 bases; bases with no gene match: 2. Here the CDR3 reads CASSPPGLARETQYF. CDR3 coding DNA: TGTGCCAGCTCACCACCGGGACTAGCGAGAGAGACCCAGTACTTC.

The genes are TRBV29-1 and TRBJ2-3, with 11 bases matching TRBD1. This CDR3 is built from 17 residues. CDR1 and CDR2 (germline): SQVTM, ANQGSEA. Losses at the gene ends were 0 bases for V and 2 bases for J; bases not matched to a gene: 7. The DNA of the CDR3 is TGCAGCGTTGAAGACTCCGGACAGGGGGCCTCCACAGATACGCAGTATTTT. This translates into CSVEDSGQGASTDTQYF.

The chain has TRBV5-1 and TRBJ2-3; D unclear. CDR3 length: 14 amino acids. In germline, CDR1 is SGHRS, CDR2 YFSETQ. V was pared by 4 bases and J by 1 base, with 10 bases between. CDR3 nucleotide sequence: TGCGCCAGCAGCAACACCATCCGCACAGATACGCAGTATTTT. It is translated as CASSNTIRTDTQYF.

V gene TRBV5-1 combines with J gene TRBJ2-1, with 8 bases identical to TRBD1. This CDR3 is built from 13 residues. Per the germline V gene, CDR1 is SGHRS and CDR2 is YFSETQ. The V segment lost 3 bases and the J segment 6 bases; nucleotides outside the gene matches: 2. CDR3 region: CASSWTGSNEQFF. The CDR3, as DNA: TGCGCCAGCAGCTGGACAGGGTCCAATGAGCAGTTCTTC.

This rearrangement joins TRBV5-1 to TRBJ2-5; D gene uncertain. V was cut by 0 bases and J by 2 bases, with 8 bases left in between. Germline CDR1 reads SGHRS; CDR2 reads YFSETQ. This CDR3 is built from 14 residues. The CDR3 DNA is TGCGCCAGCAGCTTGGTGGGCCCTCAAGAGACCCAGTACTTC. Translation: CASSLVGPQETQYF. Supplemented by reference TRBV5-1 and TRBJ2-5, the full variable domain reads KAGVTQTPRYLIKTRGQQVTLSCSPISGHRSVSWYQQTPGQGLQFLFEYFSETQRNKGNFPGRFSGRQFSNSRSEMNVSTLELGDSALYLCASSLVGPQETQYFGPGTRLLVL.

The table lists this clone with a few counts. This chain uses TRBV7-9 with TRBJ1-1, with 8 bases matching TRBD1. This CDR3 is 14 amino acids long. Losses at the gene ends were 3 bases for V and 5 bases for J; bases not matched to a gene: 5. Germline-derived CDR1 and CDR2 are SEHNR and FQNEAQ (reference sequence). The chain's CDR3 is CASSLDREWTEAFF. The DNA for the CDR3 is TGTGCCAGCAGCTTGGACAGGGAGTGGACTGAAGCTTTCTTT. Based on the CDR3 plus reference TRBV7-9 and TRBJ1-1, the full variable domain is DTGVSQNPRHKITKRGQNVTFRCDPISEHNRLYWYRQTLGQGPEFLTYFQNEAQLEKSRLLSDRFSAERPKGSFSTLEIQRTEQGDSAMYLCASSLDREWTEAFFGQGTRLTVV.

The V gene is TRBV5-4, the J gene TRBJ2-7; D perhaps matches TRBD2 (5 bases). CDR3 size: 13 residues. V lost 0 bases, J lost 3 bases, and 7 bases lay in between. Germline values: CDR1 SGHNT, CDR2 YYREEE (reference sequence). In DNA, the CDR3 is TGTGCCAGCAGCTTGGGCAGCGGCTACGAGCAGTACTTC. Its translation is CASSLGSGYEQYF.

This clone came up a few times. This chain joins TRBV7-7 and TRBJ1-1, with D tentatively TRBD1 (5 bases). CDR1 and CDR2 (germline): SSHAT, FNYEAQ (reference sequence). CDR3 length: 13 residues. Between the trimmed V and J ends, which lost 3 bases and 1 base, there was a span of 6 bases. CDR3 region: CASSLTENTEAFF. DNA for the CDR3: TGTGCCAGCAGCTTGACAGAGAACACTGAAGCTTTCTTT.

Here the CDR3 DNA reads TGTGCCAGCAGCTTCGACAGCGACTCCTACGAGCAGTACTTC. It translates to CASSFDSDSYEQYF. The genes are TRBV5-4 and TRBJ2-7; tentatively, D is TRBD1 (5 bases). The CDR3 is 14 amino acids. V was cut by 2 bases and J by 0 bases, with 9 bases left in between. Germline V gene data show CDR1 as SGHNT and CDR2 as YYREEE (reference sequence).

V and J are TRBV7-9 and TRBJ1-2, with a tentative D call TRBD1 (5 bases). Trimming took 6 bases from V and 3 from J, leaving 17 bases between them. The CDR3 length is 15 residues. Per germline, CDR1 SEHNR and CDR2 FQNEAQ (reference sequence). For the CDR3, the DNA is TGTGCCAGCAGTCCAGGACGGGGGAGCCACTATGGCTACACCTTC. This gives the protein CASSPGRGSHYGYTF.

The table lists this clone with a few counts. The CDR3 does not close with the conserved phenylalanine or tryptophan, likely indicating a read error. The chain uses TRBV5-3 and TRBJ2-3; TRBD2 aligns across 7 bases. TRBV5-3 qualifies as an ORF whose function is uncertain. CDR3 size: 15 residues. Trimming at V came to 3 bases and at J to 0 bases, leaving 4 bases not matched to a gene. The CDR3 DNA sequence: TGTGCCAGAAGCTACGGGGGGAGAAGCACAGATACGCAGTATGTT. Residues: CARSYGGRSTDTQYV.

J is TRBJ2-4 and V is TRBV9, with D unclear. The CDR3 covers 15 residues. The germline CDR1 and CDR2 sequences are SGDLS and YYNGEE. Trimming left V 3 bases short and J 0 bases short, with 10 bases between. As DNA, the CDR3 is TGTGCCAGCAGCGCCATGGGCCTAGCCAAAAACATTCAGTACTTC. Residues: CASSAMGLAKNIQYF.

This clone was observed a handful of times. The chain joins TRBV19 to TRBJ2-5; the D is unclear. The V and J ends lost 9 bases and 2 bases respectively, with 13 bases between them. Looked up from germline, CDR1 is LNHDA and CDR2 is SQIVND (reference sequence). CDR3 length: 13 residues. The CDR3 DNA follows: TGTGCCAGCAGACACGACCCTCAAGAGACCCAGTACTTC. Protein sequence: CASRHDPQETQYF.

V gene TRBV7-9 combines with J gene TRBJ2-6; D gene uncertain. V was cut by 3 bases and J by 4 bases, with 10 bases left in between. CDR3 length: 15 residues. CDR1 is SEHNR, CDR2 FQNEAQ, per germline (reference sequence). CDR3 sequence reads: CASSFAISGANVLTF. In DNA form, the CDR3 reads TGTGCCAGCAGCTTTGCTATTTCAGGGGCCAACGTCCTGACTTTC. The whole variable domain, filled in from reference TRBV7-9 and TRBJ2-6, reads DTGVSQNPRHKITKRGQNVTFRCDPISEHNRLYWYRQTLGQGPEFLTYFQNEAQLEKSRLLSDRFSAERPKGSFSTLEIQRTEQGDSAMYLCASSFAISGANVLTFGAGSRLTVL.

The gene calls are TRBV14 and TRBJ1-1, with D perhaps matching TRBD1 (6 bases). Germline values: CDR1 SGHDN, CDR2 FVKESK. The CDR3 is 16 amino acids. Trimming shortened V by 2 bases and J by 0 bases, and 13 bases separated the two germline ends. The CDR3 nucleotides read TGTGCCAGCAGCCAATCGGCAGGGGCCCTGAACACTGAAGCTTTCTTT. Its translation: CASSQSAGALNTEAFF. Drawing the rest from reference TRBV14 and TRBJ1-1, the complete variable domain is EAGVTQFPSHSVIEKGQTVTLRCDPISGHDNLYWYRRVMGKEIKFLLHFVKESKQDESGMPNNRFLAERTGGTYSTLKVQPAELEDSGVYFCASSQSAGALNTEAFFGQGTRLTVV.

This chain uses TRBV9 with TRBJ2-5; TRBD1 might be the D (5 bases). Germline V lookup: CDR1 SGDLS, CDR2 YYNGEE. The CDR3 has 15 residues. Trimming left V 7 bases short and J 0 bases short, with 16 bases between. CDR3: CASGRGRAYQETQYF. The CDR3, as DNA: TGTGCCAGCGGTAGAGGCAGGGCGTACCAAGAGACCCAGTACTTC.